This T cell receptor (beta chain) was found in a study of T-cell reconstitution after alpha-beta-depleted transplantation in children. Germline V gene sequence: CDR1 MGHDK, CDR2 SYGVNS. This CDR3 contains 14 residues. Trimming took off 4 bases at V and 2 bases at J, with 10 bases between the two ends. In the case of this clonotype: No antigen is known for it.

This sample's TCRbeta library carried unique molecular identifier barcodes. TCRdb reanalysed the PCR reads using MiXCR and keeps one entry per CDR3 protein. The sample contains around 440,000 distinct CDR3 sequences, 15% to 20% of which appear only once. Findings and caveats of the study: Counts and diversity of T cells one year after transplant came mostly from newly produced T cells. After transplant, high TCRbeta diversity at day 60 in some patients arose from surviving recipient T cells and thymic progenitors. As was reported, about two months after transplant, alpha-beta T cells came from several hundred expanded graft clones.

The rearrangement links TRBV25-1 to TRBJ2-3; D is unclear. Material: PBMCs, mostly from graft donor cells, obtained 360 days after TCRalphabeta/CD19-depleted stem cell transplant. The clonotype originates from a boy under two years old who had a stem cell transplant for Wiskott-Aldrich syndrome, so the T cells may come from the graft donor. The CDR3 here is CASSGPLFTDTQYF. As DNA, the CDR3 is TGTGCCAGCAGTGGCCCTCTCTTCACAGATACGCAGTATTTT.